These T cell receptor beta chains were read from a single sample in a study of T cells in Graves' hyperthyroidism and ophthalmopathy. TCRdb re-derived calls from the multiplex PCR reads in MiXCR, one entry per CDR3 protein. The data hold nearly 600,000 distinct CDR3 sequences, with more than 13% observed a single time. Sequencing was done on a sample of blood. The receptors originated from a woman under 30 with Graves' ophthalmopathy. Both conserved end residues are part of each CDR3. The order of the fields is V gene, CDR3 protein.

>TRBV24-1
CATSDSRTGWGNQPQHF
>TRBV28
CASSQGAQNYGYTF
>TRBV6-1
CASSPGQSNQPQHF
>TRBV19
CASLPTWANYGYTF
>TRBV6-1
CATGLAGLSSYNEQFF
>TRBV4-3
CASSQGGGELFF
>TRBV28
CASSQTGYGYTF
>TRBV7-8
CASSLGRDYNEQFF
>TRBV6-1
CASGGGEYFAKNIQYF
>TRBV5-8
CASSLGQGHSPLHF
>TRBV5-1
CASRLPSGRSYNEQFF
>TRBV30
CARQAPFGANVLTF
>TRBV18
CASSPPLGQASMNTEAFF
>TRBV12-3/TRBV12-4
CASTQRGGNEKLFF
>TRBV12-3/TRBV12-4
CASSPQDKMNTEAFF
>TRBV10-3
CAISERGVSNQPQHF
>TRBV2
CASGRGQGGDEQYF